These T cell receptor beta chains were read from a single sample in a study of cytomegalovirus exposure and HLA in healthy donors. Clones were sequenced by immunoSEQ multiplex PCR, and TCRdb holds only the in-frame ones, with some missing. The sample includes fewer than 150,000 clones, about 78% of them seen just once. Sequenced sample: PBMCs. All receptors come from a woman aged 30 to 39 in good health and CMV-seropositive. CDR3s include the opening cysteine and the closing phenylalanine or tryptophan.

v_call: TRBV5-1
j_call: TRBJ2-1
cdr3_aa: CASSLISTGNEQFF

v_call: TRBV5-8
j_call: TRBJ1-1
cdr3_aa: CASSLRGAAEAFF

v_call: TRBV18
j_call: TRBJ2-5
cdr3_aa: CASSQDSQETQYF

v_call: TRBV12-5
j_call: TRBJ2-2
cdr3_aa: CASGLTGGTGELFF

v_call: TRBV7-9
j_call: TRBJ1-5
cdr3_aa: CASSVDGLYQPQHF

v_call: TRBV5-1
j_call: TRBJ1-1
cdr3_aa: CASIKTPGQGNPEAFF

v_call: TRBV6-1
j_call: TRBJ2-7
cdr3_aa: CASSVSGQGFSYEQYF

v_call: TRBV18
j_call: TRBJ1-1
cdr3_aa: CASSPQAGNTEAFF

v_call: TRBV4-1
j_call: TRBJ2-3
cdr3_aa: CASSQTGTGSTDTQYF

v_call: TRBV30
j_call: TRBJ1-5
cdr3_aa: CAATTGGNQPQHF

v_call: TRBV5-1
j_call: TRBJ2-2
cdr3_aa: CASSLVGSTGELFF

v_call: TRBV7-3
j_call: TRBJ2-7
cdr3_aa: CASSLAGGPGEQYF

v_call: TRBV2
j_call: TRBJ2-5
cdr3_aa: CASSELLYRETQYF

v_call: TRBV2
j_call: TRBJ1-3
cdr3_aa: CASSQTGPGNTIYF

v_call: TRBV15
j_call: TRBJ2-3
cdr3_aa: CATSRELADYKDTQYF

v_call: TRBV19
j_call: TRBJ1-1
cdr3_aa: CASRRGEMNTEAFF

v_call: TRBV7-3
j_call: TRBJ2-3
cdr3_aa: CASSILGTRADTQYF

v_call: TRBV7-9
j_call: TRBJ1-2
cdr3_aa: CASSSRRVGGDYGYTF

v_call: TRBV19
j_call: TRBJ2-7
cdr3_aa: CASSRANSYEQYF

v_call: TRBV27
j_call: TRBJ1-1
cdr3_aa: CASSFSGNGNTEAFF

v_call: TRBV7-9
j_call: TRBJ2-7
cdr3_aa: CASSQDGGLAVRFYEQYF

v_call: TRBV11-3
j_call: TRBJ1-1
cdr3_aa: CASSRPGENTEAFF

v_call: TRBV4-2
j_call: TRBJ2-1
cdr3_aa: CASSQGENSYNEQFF

v_call: TRBV5-1
j_call: TRBJ2-7
cdr3_aa: CASSFQGQSYEQYF

v_call: TRBV7-6
j_call: TRBJ2-5
cdr3_aa: CASSLHGAETQYF

v_call: TRBV30
j_call: TRBJ1-5
cdr3_aa: CAWRPPGGENQPQHF

v_call: TRBV5-1
j_call: TRBJ2-3
cdr3_aa: CASSPGTGGGTDTQYF

v_call: TRBV11-3
j_call: TRBJ2-7
cdr3_aa: CASSMPGQTYEQYF

v_call: TRBV4-1
j_call: TRBJ2-7
cdr3_aa: CASSQEISGGYEQYF

v_call: TRBV9
j_call: TRBJ1-3
cdr3_aa: CASSGGEWGNTIYF

v_call: TRBV18
j_call: TRBJ1-2
cdr3_aa: CASSLPTEPGGYTF

v_call: TRBV19
j_call: TRBJ2-1
cdr3_aa: CASSFGGPGDLIDEQFF

v_call: TRBV4-1
j_call: TRBJ2-7
cdr3_aa: CASSQDPGLGYEQYF

v_call: TRBV7-3
j_call: TRBJ2-3
cdr3_aa: CASSRGVTDTQYF

v_call: TRBV4-1
j_call: TRBJ2-2
cdr3_aa: CASNVGQGITGELFF

v_call: TRBV7-8
j_call: TRBJ2-1
cdr3_aa: CASSPSRDPYNEQFF

v_call: TRBV6-1
j_call: TRBJ1-2
cdr3_aa: CASSVEFNYGYTF

v_call: TRBV27
j_call: TRBJ1-1
cdr3_aa: CASTGALNTEAFF